These 2 T cell receptor beta chains share one sample of origin, sequenced in a study of graft-versus-host responses after intestinal transplantation. The protocol was immunoSEQ multiplex PCR, while the TCRdb copy is restricted to in-frame clones and leaves out a portion. The profile shows around 92,000 clones, roughly 88% of them singletons. The sequencing used PBMCs, collected 255 days after intestinal transplant. The receptors were sampled from a human patient who received an intestinal transplant, so some T cells may come from the graft donor.

The chain couples TRBV29-1 to TRBJ1-2, with TRBD1 matching over 12 bases. V was clipped by 7 bases and J by 6 bases; unmatched bases: 6. The CDR3 has 13 amino acids. Germline CDR1 SQVTM, CDR2 ANQGSEA. The CDR3 bases are TGCAGCGCCGGGGACAGGGGGCCTGATGGCTACACCTTC. This encodes CSAGDRGPDGYTF.

The gene calls are TRBV15 and TRBJ1-4; 7 nucleotides align to TRBD1. CDR3 size: 15 residues. V dropped 1 base and J dropped 7; count of bases not matched to a gene: 6. Germline-derived CDR1 and CDR2 are LNHNV and YYDKDF (reference sequence). Here the CDR3 reads CATSRAGTVGEKLFF. The CDR3 DNA follows: TGTGCCACCAGCAGAGCCGGGACAGTGGGTGAAAAACTGTTTTTT.